The T cell receptor (beta chain) described here comes from a study of cytomegalovirus exposure and HLA in healthy donors. Trimming removed 3 bases from V and 5 bases from J, with 9 bases in between. Germline V CDR1 and CDR2: SGHDN, FVKESK. The CDR3 runs to 13 residues. Points from the study as a whole: Both high specificity and high sensitivity reportedly marked the classifier's diagnosis of cytomegalovirus status. Researchers catalogued under 200 TCR beta chains as cytomegalovirus-associated.

Turning to this clone: What it binds is not known.

Generated by immunoSEQ multiplex PCR, the TCRdb table keeps only in-frame clones and is missing some. Among 200,000 to 250,000 clones, around four fifths were seen once, and the ten largest hold roughly 5.5%. The sequence derives from a woman between 18 and 29 years old in good health and CMV-seronegative. The V gene is TRBV14, the J gene TRBJ2-3; D may be TRBD1 (6 bases). Sequencing used PBMCs. The CDR3 DNA sequence: TGTGCCAGCAGCCAGACACAGGGAGATACGCAGTATTTT. Its translation is CASSQTQGDTQYF.